These 27 T cell receptor beta chains came from one sample sequenced in a study of cytomegalovirus exposure and HLA in healthy donors. PCR was performed using 60 Vbeta and 13 Jbeta primers. Repertoires were generated with immunoSEQ multiplex PCR, while TCRdb's copy carries only in-frame clones and drops some. Of more than 95,000 clones in the sample, about 80% are singletons; the top ten hold around 1.5%. Sequenced material: PBMCs. The receptors come from a woman aged 40 to 50 in good health and CMV-seronegative.

This clone was observed once. The chain combines TRBV7-9 with TRBJ1-2, with a possible D match to TRBD1 (5 bases). This CDR3 is 16 amino acids long. V dropped 5 bases and J dropped 6 bases, with 22 bases sitting between them. Germline V gene data show CDR1 as SEHNR and CDR2 as FQNEAQ (reference sequence). The CDR3 nucleotides are TGTGCCAGCAGCGCCCCAAATGCAGGGTTTACGGATGGCTACACCTTC. This sequence encodes CASSAPNAGFTDGYTF.

The V gene is TRBV11-3, the J gene TRBJ2-1; TRBD2 might be the D (5 bases). The V end lost 4 bases, the J end lost 3 bases, and 10 bases lay between the germline ends. The CDR3 runs to 14 residues. CDR1 SGHNT and CDR2 YENEEA come from the germline V gene. The CDR3 is CASSSSGVYNEQFF. CDR3 nucleotides: TGTGCCAGCAGCTCGAGCGGAGTCTACAATGAGCAGTTCTTC.

V and J are TRBV5-6 and TRBJ2-7, with D maybe TRBD1 (6 bases). The germline CDR1 and CDR2 sequences are SGHDT and YYEEEE. Trimming took off 0 bases at V and 3 bases at J, with 10 bases between the two ends. This CDR3 contains 14 residues. Here the CDR3 DNA reads TGTGCCAGCAGCTTGGCGCCAGGGGACTACGAGCAGTACTTC. This sequence encodes CASSLAPGDYEQYF.

The chain couples TRBV6-5 to TRBJ2-1, with 8 bases identical to TRBD1. The CDR3 has 13 residues. From germline, CDR1 is MNHEY and CDR2 SVGAGI. J lost 7 bases, V lost 5 bases, and 4 bases had no gene match. The CDR3 nucleotides read TGTGCCAGCAGTCCGACAGGGGTAAATGAGCAGTTCTTC. This encodes CASSPTGVNEQFF.

Worth noting for this clone: This sample also contains other DNA sequences that code for the same CDR3. This chain connects TRBV14 to TRBJ2-1, with 7 positions matching TRBD2. V was clipped by 4 bases and J by 6 bases; unmatched bases: 12. From germline, CDR1 is SGHDN and CDR2 FVKESK. The CDR3 runs to 16 residues. CDR3 protein: CASSLRLAMGSNEQFF. The CDR3 coding sequence is TGTGCCAGCAGCCTCCGACTAGCAATGGGGAGCAATGAGCAGTTCTTC.

This chain links TRBV29-1 with TRBJ1-3; D gene ambiguous. The CDR3 runs to 14 residues. The germline V and J ends were trimmed by 5 bases and 0 bases, with 11 bases remaining between them. CDR1 SQVTM and CDR2 ANQGSEA come from the germline V gene. The CDR3: CSVSLGSSGNTIYF. For the CDR3, the DNA is TGCAGCGTTTCCTTAGGGAGCTCTGGAAACACCATATATTTT.

The chain combines TRBV18 with TRBJ1-4; 9 positions agree with TRBD1. The CDR3 consists of 15 residues. Germline CDR1 is KGHSH and CDR2 is LQKENI. V lost 3 bases and J lost 10; bases outside the gene matches: 9. The CDR3 DNA sequence: TGTGCCAGCTCACCCGAGGACAGGGGACTCGGAAAACTGTTTTTT. This sequence encodes CASSPEDRGLGKLFF.

The chain employs TRBV25-1 and TRBJ2-7; 7 bases match TRBD2. The CDR3 contains 14 residues. CDR1 MGHDK and CDR2 SYGVNS come from the germline V gene. The V gene end was trimmed by 8 bases and the J gene end by 5 bases; junction bases not matched to a gene: 12. This CDR3 reads CASSWTRRTDEQYF. CDR3 nucleotides: TGTGCCAGCTCCTGGACTAGACGTACGGACGAGCAGTACTTC.

The genes are TRBV6-5 and TRBJ2-1; D unclear. Germline loops: CDR1 MNHEY, CDR2 SVGAGI. The CDR3 is 13 amino acids. Trimming cost V 0 bases and J 3 bases, with 3 bases left between them. The CDR3 coding sequence is TGTGCCAGCAGTTACTCGCGCTACAATGAGCAGTTCTTC. As protein: CASSYSRYNEQFF.

V gene TRBV19 combines with J gene TRBJ1-1; 10 bases align to TRBD1. CDR3 size: 14 residues. Germline CDR1 and CDR2: LNHDA and SQIVND (reference sequence). V was pared by 3 bases and J by 7 bases, with 5 bases of the junction left unmatched. The DNA for the CDR3 is TGTGCCAGTAGTATTCCGGGACAGGGGCGTGAAGCTTTCTTT. Its protein is CASSIPGQGREAFF.

The chain carries TRBV7-9 and TRBJ2-1, with 9 bases fitting TRBD2. With V trimmed by 5 bases and J by 1 base, 3 bases remained unmatched. This CDR3 spans 15 amino acids. Germline CDR1 is SEHNR and CDR2 is FQNEAQ (reference sequence). The CDR3 here is CASSPGLASYNEQFF. Written as DNA, the CDR3 is TGTGCCAGCAGCCCTGGACTAGCGTCCTACAATGAGCAGTTCTTC.

This clone was seen a handful of times. This chain connects TRBV29-1 to TRBJ1-5; D possibly corresponds to TRBD1 (5 bases). The CDR3 extends over 13 amino acids. Germline assignment: CDR1 SQVTM and CDR2 ANQGSEA. V was trimmed by 4 bases and J by 5 bases, leaving 12 bases between them. CDR3 nucleotides: TGCAGCGTTGGGGAAGGGGCTGATCAGCCCCAGCATTTT. Its translation is CSVGEGADQPQHF.

The chain couples TRBV29-1 to TRBJ2-5; D gene unclear. This CDR3 has 11 residues. CDR1 and CDR2 (germline): SQVTM, ANQGSEA. The V end lost 7 bases, the J end lost 9 bases, and 15 bases lay between the germline ends. CDR3 in amino acids: CSGRLAAAQYF. The CDR3 DNA reads as TGCAGCGGGCGCCTCGCTGCGGCCCAGTACTTC.

The V gene is TRBV19, the J gene TRBJ2-7; maybe TRBD1 (5 bases). Germline V gene lookup returns CDR1 LNHDA and CDR2 SQIVND (reference sequence). V gave up 2 bases and J gave up 3 bases, with 8 bases separating them. CDR3 length equals 13 residues. CDR3 nucleotide sequence: TGTGCCAGTAGTATACAGGGAAACTACGAGCAGTACTTC. This codes for CASSIQGNYEQYF. The variable domain in full, with the rest retrieved from reference TRBV19 and TRBJ2-7, is DGGITQSPKYLFRKEGQNVTLSCEQNLNHDAMYWYRQDPGQGLRLIYYSQIVNDFQKGDIAEGYSVSREKKESFPLTVTSAQKNPTAFYLCASSIQGNYEQYFGPGTRLTVT.

This clone was picked up one time. DNA for the CDR3: TGTGCCAGCAGTGTAAGCTGGCGGGCGGGCGGGGAGCTGTTTTTT. Its protein product is CASSVSWRAGGELFF. The J gene is TRBJ2-2, the V gene TRBV6-5, with D possibly TRBD2 on 5 matching bases. Germline CDR1 reads MNHEY; CDR2 reads SVGAGI. CDR3 length: 15 residues. V lost 5 bases to trimming and J lost 7 bases, with 17 bases between them.

The genes are TRBV5-1 and TRBJ1-1; 7 bases map to TRBD1. Trimming at V came to 1 base and at J to 1 base, leaving 4 bases not matched to a gene. This CDR3 is built from 15 residues. CDR1 and CDR2 from the germline V gene are SGHRS and YFSETQ. In DNA form, the CDR3 reads TGCGCCAGCAGCTTGTCCACAGGGGCGAACACTGAAGCTTTCTTT. Protein sequence: CASSLSTGANTEAFF.

The V gene is TRBV10-3, the J gene TRBJ1-2, with 9 bases lining up with TRBD1. Germline CDR1 and CDR2: ENHRY and SYGVKD. The CDR3 totals 13 residues. The ends lost 4 bases at V and 6 bases at J; junction bases unmatched: 3. The CDR3 sequence: CAISGDRGNGYTF. The CDR3 bases are TGTGCCATCAGTGGCGACAGGGGGAATGGCTACACCTTC.

V usage is TRBV4-1 and J usage is TRBJ2-2; D possibly corresponds to TRBD2 (5 bases). Germline loops: CDR1 MGHRA, CDR2 YSYEKL. The CDR3 extends over 16 amino acids. Trimming took 1 base from V and 6 from J, leaving 15 bases between them. CDR3 DNA sequence: TGCGCCAGCAGCCAAGCTCCACGGTCCGGGGCCGGGGAGCTGTTTTTT. This gives the protein CASSQAPRSGAGELFF.

The rearrangement uses TRBV4-2 and TRBJ2-1; no clear D. The germline CDR1 and CDR2 sequences are LGHNA and YNFKEQ. The CDR3 has 15 residues. V was cut by 0 bases and J by 6 bases, with 12 bases left in between. In DNA, the CDR3 is TGTGCCAGCAGCCAAGATCAGTTCTCCCCCAATGAGCAGTTCTTC. Encoded protein: CASSQDQFSPNEQFF.

This clone was observed a few times. The rearrangement uses TRBV5-1 and TRBJ1-3; 9 nucleotides line up with TRBD1. This CDR3 is 16 amino acids long. The V gene end was trimmed by 3 bases and the J gene end by 0 bases; junction bases not matched to a gene: 4. The germline V gene encodes CDR1 SGHRS and CDR2 YFSETQ. The CDR3 is CASSSRDRVSGNTIYF. In nucleotides, the CDR3 is TGCGCCAGCAGCTCCCGGGACAGGGTCTCTGGAAACACCATATATTTT.

The chain has TRBV28 and TRBJ2-7, with D possibly matching TRBD2 (6 bases). The germline gives CDR1 MDHEN, CDR2 SYDVKM. V lost 2 bases to trimming and J lost 3 bases, with 11 bases between them. CDR3 length equals 14 residues. The CDR3 is CASSLVGGNYEQYF. CDR3 DNA sequence: TGTGCCAGCAGTTTAGTTGGGGGGAACTACGAGCAGTACTTC.

As to this clone: Other DNA sequences of this sample code for an identical CDR3. The CDR3 is CASSFTSSYEQYF. The CDR3 nucleotides read TGCGCCAGCAGCTTTACGAGCTCCTACGAGCAGTACTTC. V gene TRBV5-1 combines with J gene TRBJ2-7; D call uncertain. The germline gives CDR1 SGHRS, CDR2 YFSETQ. Trimming removed 2 bases from V and 0 bases from J, with 6 bases in between. The CDR3 extends over 13 amino acids.

This chain uses TRBV10-3 with TRBJ2-1, with D possibly TRBD2 on 5 matching bases. The germline CDR1 and CDR2 sequences are ENHRY and SYGVKD. The ends were cut back, 6 bases at V and 0 bases at J, with 12 bases in the middle. The CDR3 is 15 amino acids. The chain's CDR3 is CAIRSGSGSYNEQFF. CDR3 nucleotide sequence: TGTGCCATCAGGAGCGGCTCCGGCTCCTACAATGAGCAGTTCTTC.

This chain connects TRBV7-9 to TRBJ2-3; TRBD1 matches 10 bases. The CDR3 totals 14 residues. From germline, CDR1 is SEHNR and CDR2 FQNEAQ (reference sequence). V shed 4 bases, J shed 4 bases, and the junction held 2 bases outside the gene matches. CDR3: CASSSGTGADTQYF. CDR3 nucleotide sequence: TGTGCCAGCAGCTCCGGGACAGGGGCAGATACGCAGTATTTT.

This clone was counted a few times. This sequence joins TRBV10-3 and TRBJ2-6; TRBD1 might be the D (6 bases). Germline loops: CDR1 ENHRY, CDR2 SYGVKD. V was clipped by 6 bases and J by 4 bases, with 16 bases between them. The CDR3 covers 16 residues. CDR3 DNA sequence: TGTGCCATCAGCAATTTCAGAGGGACAGGGGCCAACGTCCTGACTTTC. Its translation: CAISNFRGTGANVLTF.

V usage is TRBV29-1 and J usage is TRBJ2-2; tentative D call: TRBD2 (6 bases). This CDR3 spans 14 amino acids. Per germline, CDR1 SQVTM and CDR2 ANQGSEA. V lost 3 bases to trimming and J lost 1 base, with 9 bases between them. CDR3 amino acids: CSVEGTVNTGELFF. The CDR3 DNA follows: TGCAGCGTTGAGGGGACTGTGAACACCGGGGAGCTGTTTTTT.

This chain connects TRBV9 to TRBJ2-3; weak D call: TRBD2 (6 bases). Trimming took 4 bases from V and 3 from J, leaving 12 bases between them. The germline CDR1 and CDR2 sequences are SGDLS and YYNGEE. The CDR3 is 14 residues long. CDR3 bases: TGTGCCAGCAGCCTCCGGGACTTTACAGATACGCAGTATTTT. Protein product: CASSLRDFTDTQYF.